This T cell receptor (beta chain) came from a study of shared clonotypes between healthy human individuals. Overall study: CD8 memory received one plate per donor, CD8 naive two, CD4 memory three and CD4 naive three.

It was into CD45RA+ naive and CD45RA-negative memory subsets that the CD4+ cells were split. Authors' analysis steps: Filtering was not the same, since immunoSEQ gave junction-only sequences without quality scores. Profiling relied on immunoSEQ multiplex PCR, and the TCRdb table lists in-frame clones only, not all of them. The D gene and trimming were derived from the DNA, and the V and J assignments and clone size from that table. Of roughly 2.6 million clones in the sample, 85% to 95% were seen once. This TCR was recovered from a man aged 18 to 29 in good health. The specimen sequenced was naive CD4+ T cells sorted from blood. As to subset: CD45RA+ positively selected.

The CDR3 DNA is TGTGCCACCAGCAGAGATCTGTTTCAGGGGGCCAACTCTGGAAACACCATATATTTT. This encodes CATSRDLFQGANSGNTIYF. The chain couples TRBV15 to TRBJ1-3, with TRBD1 matching 8 bases. Per germline, CDR1 LNHNV and CDR2 YYDKDF (reference sequence). The V segment lost 0 bases and the J segment 0 bases; nucleotides outside the gene matches: 10. The CDR3 loop spans 19 amino acids. The full variable domain, with the rest looked up from reference TRBV15 and TRBJ1-3, is DAMVIQNPRYQVTQFGKPVTLSCSQTLNHNVMYWYQQKSSQAPKLLFHYYDKDFNNEADTPDNFQSRRPNTSFCFLDIRSPGLGDTAMYLCATSRDLFQGANSGNTIYFGEGSWLTVV.